This TCR beta chain was obtained from a study of early stage breast cancer tumors. Overall study context: Most invasive tumors, about 80% of the 16, were ER+/PR+/HER2-.

Germline-derived CDR1 and CDR2 are SEHNR and FQNEAQ (reference sequence). Trimming took 5 bases from V and 7 from J, leaving 15 bases between them. This CDR3 region has 13 residues. Study observations and caveats: Bulk DNA sequencing of unsorted cells missed chain pairing and markers.

TCRdb keeps only in-frame clones here, not all; method: immunoSEQ multiplex PCR. The data hold around 6,300 clones, with around 70% observed a single time. Normal breast often needed roughly 100-310 mg of tissue for enough DNA. In the case of this clone: The antigen is not known.

The sequencing sample was made of normal breast tissue next to the tumor. The chain carries TRBV7-9 and TRBJ2-7; D is undetermined. This TCR was sampled from a person in their forties with breast cancer. CDR3 in amino acids: CASSTSTSREQYF. The CDR3 DNA reads as TGTGCCAGCAGCACCTCTACCTCGCGGGAGCAGTACTTC. The variable domain in full, with the rest retrieved from reference TRBV7-9 and TRBJ2-7, is DTGVSQNPRHKITKRGQNVTFRCDPISEHNRLYWYRQTLGQGPEFLTYFQNEAQLEKSRLLSDRFSAERPKGSFSTLEIQRTEQGDSAMYLCASSTSTSREQYFGPGTRLTVT.